These T cell receptor beta chains were read from a single sample in a study of T cell repertoires in cytomegalovirus infection. From the reads, TCRdb called clonotypes with MiXCR, one entry per CDR3 protein. The sample lists about 100,000 distinct CDR3 sequences; less than 25% were seen once. Source material: CD8+ T cells from PBMCs. The receptors shown here come from a human donor in good health (CMV status not recorded). Some clones in this sample may be carry-over from other donors' samples. Each CDR3 is given without its conserved first and last residue. Fields, in order: V gene, J gene, D gene, CDR3 protein. The D gene is left open where the match is weak.

TRBV6-2/TRBV6-3	TRBJ2-1	.	ASSYSSIGRWSHEQF
TRBV7-9	TRBJ2-4	.	ASSSSTENIQY
TRBV20-1	TRBJ2-7	TRBD2	SARDAGLAGVGANNGQY
TRBV6-2/TRBV6-3	TRBJ2-7	TRBD1	ASSSADRVIVYEQY
TRBV7-9	TRBJ2-7	TRBD1	ASSAGGSTYEQY
TRBV6-1	TRBJ2-5	.	ASSSGTERVETQY
TRBV7-2	TRBJ1-5	TRBD1	ASRPTGVNQPQH
TRBV7-2	TRBJ2-1	TRBD2	ASSSRGGTSGRNNEQF
TRBV20-1	TRBJ1-4	.	SASGATNEKLF
TRBV7-2	TRBJ1-6	TRBD1	ASSPGQGALSPLH
TRBV20-1	TRBJ2-5	.	SVSSSAALQETQY
TRBV5-6	TRBJ2-1	.	ASSYYVNEQF
TRBV19	TRBJ2-7	.	ASSSRDRDGQY
TRBV10-3	TRBJ2-7	.	AIGGPTYEQY
TRBV12-3/TRBV12-4	TRBJ2-2	TRBD2	ASSYGTSGSGTGELF
TRBV29-1	TRBJ2-3	TRBD1	SVGLRQGDTQY
TRBV9	TRBJ1-1	.	ASGAGKGTEAF
TRBV20-1	TRBJ2-3	TRBD2	SARGYSGGTVSTDTQY
TRBV29-1	TRBJ2-7	.	SVSDPYLEQY
TRBV7-6	TRBJ2-7	.	ASSPTQGGSYEQY
TRBV7-9	TRBJ1-1	TRBD1	ASSPPGGEGNTEAF
TRBV20-1	TRBJ2-2	.	SASLVRTNTGELF
TRBV12-3/TRBV12-4	TRBJ2-7	TRBD1	ASSFGGTGETYEQY
TRBV7-9	TRBJ1-6	.	ASSLEPGWSPLH
TRBV2	TRBJ2-3	TRBD2	ASSELAGSTDTQY
TRBV19	TRBJ1-1	.	ATAAGKGMNTEAF
TRBV11-1	TRBJ2-1	TRBD1	ASSLLGQGNNEQF
TRBV19	TRBJ1-4	.	ASSTGTEKLF
TRBV28	TRBJ2-7	TRBD2	ASSNPRDYVSYEQY
TRBV7-9	TRBJ1-1	.	ASSPSVPEAF
TRBV30	TRBJ1-1	.	AWGALIGGTEAF
TRBV19	TRBJ1-6	.	ASRGGGSPLH
TRBV11-2	TRBJ2-2	TRBD2	ASSFGLANTGELF
TRBV6-1	TRBJ2-5	.	ASKGSQTQY
TRBV20-1	TRBJ2-5	TRBD2	SAKIAGGPILETQY
TRBV2	TRBJ2-7	.	ASSTVLFSYEQY
TRBV29-1	TRBJ2-2	.	SEGTEPPATGELF
TRBV28	TRBJ1-1	TRBD1	ASRRRDRDTEAF